The clone carrying this TCR beta chain was observed many times. The antigen is undetermined. The record originates from a study of regulatory T cells in long-lasting Graves disease. Whole-study results and caveats: When disease was persistent, TRBV28, TRBJ1-2 and TRBJ2-5 were the favored segments.

Time point specified: newly diagnosed GD, antithyroid drugs for less than 3 months. Isolated PBMC RNA provided the starting material for the TCR library. American Thyroid Association guidelines defined how Graves' disease was diagnosed. Trimming took off 6 bases at V and 0 bases at J, with 15 bases between the two ends. The germline V gene encodes CDR1 LNHDA and CDR2 SQIVND (reference sequence). CDR3 length: 16 amino acids. Building of the TCR beta libraries involved iRepertoire HTBI primers and Arm-PCR of CDR3 regions. TCRdb processed the multiplex PCR reads anew with MiXCR; each CDR3 protein has one entry. The profile shows about 620,000 distinct CDR3 sequences, roughly 15% of them singletons. The same specimen was also included in a second study, on T cells in Graves' hyperthyroidism and ophthalmopathy. That source reports: TCR CDR3 underwent first-round RT-PCR with the HTBI primer set. Model predictions of ophthalmopathy came a median 6.5 months before onset.

The rearrangement links TRBV19 to TRBJ2-1; D uncertain. The starting material was peripheral blood mononuclear cells (PBMCs), obtained at new diagnosis, from a patient treated with antithyroid drugs. The TCR was taken from a woman aged 25 to 45 with Graves disease. DNA of the CDR3: TGTGCCAGTAGATCAGGCGGACCAAGCTCCTACAATGAGCAGTTCTTC. Translated: CASRSGGPSSYNEQFF.